This T cell receptor (beta chain) was observed in a study of control samples from healthy donors and cancer patients. This table comes from immunoSEQ multiplex PCR, and its TCRdb copy is limited to in-frame clones, with some not included. The data show fewer than 50,000 clones, more than 90% seen once. CDR1 and CDR2 from the germline V gene are SGHTS and YDEGEE. The CDR3 has 17 amino acids. V dropped 0 bases and J dropped 8 bases, with 20 bases sitting between them. The sequence came from a man in his thirties or forties with colorectal cancer. Sequenced material: PBMCs. V is TRBV5-8 and J is TRBJ1-4; tentative D call: TRBD1 (5 bases). The CDR3 coding sequence is TGTGCCAGCAGCTTGGTGCAGGGAGGGAGGGTGAGAGAAAAACTGTTTTTT. Amino acid sequence: CASSLVQGGRVREKLFF. Complete variable domain (other parts from reference TRBV5-8 and TRBJ1-4): EAGVTQSPTHLIKTRGQQATLRCSPISGHTSVYWYQQALGLGLQFLLWYDEGEERNRGNFPPRFSGRQFPNYSSELNVNALELEDSALYLCASSLVQGGRVREKLFFGSGTQLSVL.